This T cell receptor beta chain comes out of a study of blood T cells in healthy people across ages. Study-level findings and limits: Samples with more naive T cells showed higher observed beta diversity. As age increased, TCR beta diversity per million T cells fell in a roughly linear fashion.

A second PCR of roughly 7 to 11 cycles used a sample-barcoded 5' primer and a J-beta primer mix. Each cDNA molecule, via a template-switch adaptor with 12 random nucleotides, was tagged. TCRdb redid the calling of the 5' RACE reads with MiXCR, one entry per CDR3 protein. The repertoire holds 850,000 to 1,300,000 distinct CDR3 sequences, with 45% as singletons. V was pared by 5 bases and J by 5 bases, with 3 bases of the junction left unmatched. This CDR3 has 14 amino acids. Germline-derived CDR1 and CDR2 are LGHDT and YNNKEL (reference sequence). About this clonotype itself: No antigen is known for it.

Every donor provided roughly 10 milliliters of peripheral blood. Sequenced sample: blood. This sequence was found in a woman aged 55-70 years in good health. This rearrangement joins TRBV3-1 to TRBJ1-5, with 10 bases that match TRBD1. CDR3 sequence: CASSGDRGHQPQHF. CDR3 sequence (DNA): TGTGCCAGCAGCGGGGACAGGGGCCATCAGCCCCAGCATTTT.